These T cell receptor beta chains were read from a single sample in a study of human T cells and chemical hapten exposure. MiXCR, applied by TCRdb to the RACE reads, yields one record per CDR3 protein. Among tens of thousands of distinct CDR3 sequences, roughly 9.1% were seen once, and the ten largest hold roughly 3.5%. Sequencing was performed on whole blood, taken in connection with sensitization to the hapten diphenylcyclopropenone (DPC). The receptors stem from a woman in her forties with alopecia areata. Some clones in this sample may be carry-over from other donors' samples. Both conserved end residues are part of each CDR3. The D gene is left open where the match is weak. Not every row has a clone size; where given, it reads once, few, many or a size class.

CDR3aa: CASTNTGQNTGELFF
CDR3nt: TGTGCCAGCACCAACACTGGTCAGAACACCGGGGAGCTGTTTTTT
v_gene: TRBV7-9
d_gene: -
j_gene: TRBJ2-2
abundance: few

CDR3aa: CASSLGTGVGAEAFF
CDR3nt: TGTGCCAGCAGCTTAGGGACAGGGGTGGGCGCTGAAGCTTTCTTT
v_gene: TRBV11-3
d_gene: TRBD1
j_gene: TRBJ1-1
abundance: -

CDR3aa: CASSPRQSPGELFF
CDR3nt: TGTGCCAGCAGTCCCCGACAGTCTCCCGGGGAGCTGTTTTTT
v_gene: TRBV27
d_gene: -
j_gene: TRBJ2-2
abundance: few

CDR3aa: CASSQGTQGLNEKLFF
CDR3nt: TGTGCCAGCAGCCAAGGCACTCAGGGCCTTAATGAAAAACTGTTTTTT
v_gene: TRBV14
d_gene: -
j_gene: TRBJ1-4
abundance: many

CDR3aa: CASSQGTGANSGNTIYF
CDR3nt: TGCGCCAGCAGCCAAGGGACAGGGGCAAACTCTGGAAACACCATATATTTT
v_gene: TRBV4-3
d_gene: TRBD1
j_gene: TRBJ1-3
abundance: few

CDR3aa: CASSLAGGNTEAFF
CDR3nt: TGTGCCAGCAGCTTAGCGGGGGGGAACACTGAAGCTTTCTTT
v_gene: TRBV7-6
d_gene: -
j_gene: TRBJ1-1
abundance: many

CDR3aa: CATSRDKTTDTQYF
CDR3nt: TGTGCCACCAGCCGGGACAAGACCACAGATACGCAGTATTTT
v_gene: TRBV24-1
d_gene: -
j_gene: TRBJ2-3
abundance: many

CDR3aa: CSVQGNTGELFF
CDR3nt: TGCAGCGTTCAGGGGAACACCGGGGAGCTGTTTTTT
v_gene: TRBV29-1
d_gene: -
j_gene: TRBJ2-2
abundance: few

CDR3aa: CASSLGGGEPYNEQFF
CDR3nt: TGTGCCAGTAGTTTAGGGGGGGGCGAACCCTACAATGAGCAGTTCTTC
v_gene: TRBV12-3/TRBV12-4
d_gene: -
j_gene: TRBJ2-1
abundance: -

CDR3aa: CASSVGSGPSYNEQFF
CDR3nt: TGTGCCAGCTCCGTCGGGTCTGGGCCCTCCTACAATGAGCAGTTCTTC
v_gene: TRBV12-3/TRBV12-4
d_gene: -
j_gene: TRBJ2-1
abundance: many

CDR3aa: CASSLNPTRPNEKLFF
CDR3nt: TGTGCCAGCAGCTTAAACCCGACGAGACCCAATGAAAAACTGTTTTTT
v_gene: TRBV7-6
d_gene: -
j_gene: TRBJ1-4
abundance: -

CDR3aa: CSAEEGVVQPQHF
CDR3nt: TGCAGTGCTGAAGAGGGTGTTGTACAGCCCCAGCATTTT
v_gene: TRBV20-1
d_gene: -
j_gene: TRBJ1-5
abundance: -

CDR3aa: CSARQGFQGRLFF
CDR3nt: TGCAGTGCTAGACAGGGGTTTCAGGGGAGACTGTTTTTT
v_gene: TRBV20-1
d_gene: -
j_gene: TRBJ1-4
abundance: few

CDR3aa: CASSVAPGGLGGYTF
CDR3nt: TGTGCCAGCAGCGTAGCACCCGGAGGGCTCGGTGGCTACACCTTC
v_gene: TRBV9
d_gene: -
j_gene: TRBJ1-2
abundance: -

CDR3aa: CASRTSAMAPQHF
CDR3nt: TGTGCTTCCCGGACTTCGGCGATGGCGCCCCAGCATTTT
v_gene: TRBV6-2/TRBV6-3
d_gene: -
j_gene: TRBJ1-5
abundance: -

CDR3aa: CASSLSGAGRLNTEAFF
CDR3nt: TGTGCCAGCAGTTTGTCAGGTGCGGGACGGTTGAACACTGAAGCTTTCTTT
v_gene: TRBV12-3/TRBV12-4
d_gene: -
j_gene: TRBJ1-1
abundance: few

CDR3aa: CASSHAGTVSYEQYF
CDR3nt: TGTGCCAGCAGCCACGCCGGGACAGTCTCCTACGAGCAGTACTTC
v_gene: TRBV4-2
d_gene: TRBD1
j_gene: TRBJ2-7
abundance: many

CDR3aa: CASSLDGVYRGYNSPLHF
CDR3nt: TGTGCCAGCAGCCTAGATGGGGTTTACAGGGGCTATAATTCACCCCTCCACTTT
v_gene: TRBV7-2
d_gene: TRBD1
j_gene: TRBJ1-6
abundance: few

CDR3aa: CATSRDLRDFKHF
CDR3nt: TGTGCCACCAGCAGAGATTTGAGGGACTTCAAGCATTTT
v_gene: TRBV15
d_gene: -
j_gene: TRBJ1-5
abundance: few

CDR3aa: CASRRGLAGGQRTYTDTQYF
CDR3nt: TGTGCAAGTCGGAGGGGACTAGCGGGGGGACAGAGAACTTACACAGATACGCAGTATTTT
v_gene: TRBV12-2
d_gene: -
j_gene: TRBJ2-3
abundance: -

CDR3aa: CASTFGGIHEQYF
CDR3nt: TGTGCCAGCACCTTTGGAGGGATCCACGAGCAGTACTTC
v_gene: TRBV7-9
d_gene: -
j_gene: TRBJ2-7
abundance: -

CDR3aa: CASSLAGTGITGELFF
CDR3nt: TGCGCCAGCAGCTTGGCCGGGACAGGAATCACCGGGGAGCTGTTTTTT
v_gene: TRBV5-1
d_gene: TRBD1
j_gene: TRBJ2-2
abundance: many